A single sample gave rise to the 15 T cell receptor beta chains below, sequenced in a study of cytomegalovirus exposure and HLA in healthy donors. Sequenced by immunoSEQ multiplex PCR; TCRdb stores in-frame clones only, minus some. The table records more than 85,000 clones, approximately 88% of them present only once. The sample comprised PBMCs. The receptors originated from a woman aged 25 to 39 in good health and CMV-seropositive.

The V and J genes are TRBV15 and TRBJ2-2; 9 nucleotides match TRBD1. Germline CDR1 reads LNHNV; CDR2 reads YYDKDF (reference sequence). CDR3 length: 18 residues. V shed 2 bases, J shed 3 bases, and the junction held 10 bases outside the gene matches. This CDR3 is CATSRPDRGIIDTGELFF. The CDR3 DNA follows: TGTGCCACCAGCAGACCGGACAGGGGTATTATCGACACCGGGGAGCTGTTTTTT.

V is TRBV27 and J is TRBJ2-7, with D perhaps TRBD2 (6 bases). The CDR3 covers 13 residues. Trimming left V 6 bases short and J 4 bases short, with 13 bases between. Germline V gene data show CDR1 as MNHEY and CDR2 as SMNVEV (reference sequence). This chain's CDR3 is CASRPAGLYEQYF. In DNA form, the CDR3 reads TGTGCCAGCAGACCGGCGGGGCTTTACGAGCAGTACTTC.

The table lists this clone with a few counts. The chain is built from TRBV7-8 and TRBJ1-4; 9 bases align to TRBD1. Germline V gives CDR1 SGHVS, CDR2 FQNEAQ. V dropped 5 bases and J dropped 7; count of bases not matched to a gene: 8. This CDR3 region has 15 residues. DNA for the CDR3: TGTGCCAGCAGCGCCGCCGGGACAGGGCCTGAAAAACTGTTTTTT. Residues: CASSAAGTGPEKLFF. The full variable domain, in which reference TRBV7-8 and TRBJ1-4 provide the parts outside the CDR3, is GAGVSQSPRYKVAKRGQDVALRCDPISGHVSLFWYQQALGQGPEFLTYFQNEAQLDKSGLPSDRFFAERPEGSVSTLKIQRTQQEDSAVYLCASSAAGTGPEKLFFGSGTQLSVL.

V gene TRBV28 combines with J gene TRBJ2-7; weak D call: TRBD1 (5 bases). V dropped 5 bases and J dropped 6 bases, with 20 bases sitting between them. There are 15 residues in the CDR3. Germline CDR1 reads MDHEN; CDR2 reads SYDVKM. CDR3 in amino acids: CASSPRTDGAFEQYF. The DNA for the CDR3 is TGTGCCAGCAGTCCCCGGACGGATGGGGCTTTCGAGCAGTACTTC.

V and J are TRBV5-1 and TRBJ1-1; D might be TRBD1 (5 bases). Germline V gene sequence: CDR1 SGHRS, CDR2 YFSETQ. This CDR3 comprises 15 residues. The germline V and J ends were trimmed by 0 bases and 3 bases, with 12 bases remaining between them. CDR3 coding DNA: TGCGCCAGCAGCTTGGGTCGCAGGGCGGACACTGAAGCTTTCTTT. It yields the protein CASSLGRRADTEAFF.

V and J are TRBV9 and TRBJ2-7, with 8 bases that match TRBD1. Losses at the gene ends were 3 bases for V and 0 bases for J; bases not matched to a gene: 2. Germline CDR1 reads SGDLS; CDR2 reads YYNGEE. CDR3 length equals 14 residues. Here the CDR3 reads CASSEGQGSYEQYF. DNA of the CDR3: TGTGCCAGCAGCGAAGGACAGGGCTCCTACGAGCAGTACTTC.

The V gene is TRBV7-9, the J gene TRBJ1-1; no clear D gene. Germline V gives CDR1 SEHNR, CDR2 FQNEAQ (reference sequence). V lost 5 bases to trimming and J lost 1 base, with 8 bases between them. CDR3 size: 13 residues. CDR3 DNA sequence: TGTGCCAGCAGCCAACAGAGGAACACTGAAGCTTTCTTT. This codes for CASSQQRNTEAFF.

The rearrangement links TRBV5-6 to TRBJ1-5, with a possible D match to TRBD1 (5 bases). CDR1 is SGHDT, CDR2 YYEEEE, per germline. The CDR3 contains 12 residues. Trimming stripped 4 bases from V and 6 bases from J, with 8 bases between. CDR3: CASSQGGQPQHF. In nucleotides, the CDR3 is TGTGCCAGCAGCCAGGGTGGTCAGCCCCAGCATTTT.

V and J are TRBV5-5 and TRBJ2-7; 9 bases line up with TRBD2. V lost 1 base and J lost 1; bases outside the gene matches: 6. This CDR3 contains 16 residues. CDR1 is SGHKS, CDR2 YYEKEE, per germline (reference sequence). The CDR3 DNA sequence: TGTGCCAGCAGCTTGACCCTAGCGGGGAATTCCTACGAGCAGTACTTC. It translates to CASSLTLAGNSYEQYF.

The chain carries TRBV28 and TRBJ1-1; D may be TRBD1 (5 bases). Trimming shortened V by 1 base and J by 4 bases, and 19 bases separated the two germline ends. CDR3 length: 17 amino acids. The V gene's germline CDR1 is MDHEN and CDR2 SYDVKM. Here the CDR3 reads CASSLSGGSVKSTEAFF. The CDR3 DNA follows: TGTGCCAGCAGTTTATCGGGGGGATCGGTGAAGAGCACTGAAGCTTTCTTT.

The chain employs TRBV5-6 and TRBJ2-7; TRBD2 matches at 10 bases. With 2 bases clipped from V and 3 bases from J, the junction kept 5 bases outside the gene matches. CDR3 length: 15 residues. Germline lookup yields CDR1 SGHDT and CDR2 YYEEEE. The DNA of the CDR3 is TGTGCCAGCAGCTTTAAAGGACTAGCGGTCTACGAGCAGTACTTC. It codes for CASSFKGLAVYEQYF.

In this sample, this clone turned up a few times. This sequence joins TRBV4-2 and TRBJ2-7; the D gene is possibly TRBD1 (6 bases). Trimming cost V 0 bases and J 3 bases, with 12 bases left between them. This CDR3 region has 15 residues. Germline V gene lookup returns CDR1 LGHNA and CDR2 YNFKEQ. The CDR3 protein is CASSQDPTGSYEQYF. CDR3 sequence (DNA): TGTGCCAGCAGCCAAGACCCTACAGGGAGCTACGAGCAGTACTTC.

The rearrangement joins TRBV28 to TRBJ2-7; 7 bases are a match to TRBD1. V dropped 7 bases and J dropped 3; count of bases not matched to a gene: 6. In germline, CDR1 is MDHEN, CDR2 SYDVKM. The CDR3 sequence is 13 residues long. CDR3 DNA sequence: TGTGCCAGCAATAGACAGGGATTCTACGAGCAGTACTTC. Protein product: CASNRQGFYEQYF.

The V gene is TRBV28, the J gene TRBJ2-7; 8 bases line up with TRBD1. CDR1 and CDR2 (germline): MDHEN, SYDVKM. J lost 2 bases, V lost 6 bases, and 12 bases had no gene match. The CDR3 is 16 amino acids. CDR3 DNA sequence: TGTGCCAGCAGCACGACAGGGGCTCTATTTCCCTACGAGCAGTACTTC. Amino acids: CASSTTGALFPYEQYF.

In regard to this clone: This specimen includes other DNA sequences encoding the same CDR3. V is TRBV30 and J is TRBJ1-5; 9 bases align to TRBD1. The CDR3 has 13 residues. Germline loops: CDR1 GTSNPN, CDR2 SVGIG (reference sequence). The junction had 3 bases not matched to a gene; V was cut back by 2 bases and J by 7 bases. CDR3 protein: CAWSRDRDQPQHF. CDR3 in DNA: TGTGCCTGGAGTAGGGACAGGGACCAGCCCCAGCATTTT. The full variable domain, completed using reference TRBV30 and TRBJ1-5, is SQTIHQWPATLVQPVGSPLSLECTVEGTSNPNLYWYRQAAGRGLQLLFYSVGIGQISSEVPQNLSASRPQDRQFILSSKKLLLSDSGFYLCAWSRDRDQPQHFGDGTRLSIL.